This TCR beta chain was observed in a study of spatial heterogeneity in lung cancer. The overall study: Beta-chain sequences consistently outnumbered alpha-chain sequences in detection. Study conclusions and caveats: Expanded alpha and beta TCR counts within tumors tracked tumor mutation counts.

Time point meaning: sample taken at primary tumor resection. Via MiXCR, TCRdb re-called the 5' RACE reads, giving one row per CDR3 protein. The sample shows around 15,000 distinct CDR3 sequences, around 6.8% of them seen only once. A word on this clonotype: Its antigen is undetermined.

The CDR3 extends over 16 amino acids. The V segment lost 4 bases and the J segment 2 bases; nucleotides outside the gene matches: 9. The germline CDR1 and CDR2 sequences are SGDLS and YYNGEE. This material consisted of lung tumor tissue, taken at surgery. The gene calls are TRBV9 and TRBJ1-2; 9 nucleotides align to TRBD1. This receptor was identified in a female donor with early-stage non-small cell lung cancer. The CDR3 sequence: CASSWDRANVNYGYTF. The CDR3 bases are TGTGCCAGCAGCTGGGACAGGGCAAACGTAAACTATGGCTACACCTTC.